This TCR beta chain originates from a study of blood T cell repertoires in COVID-19. For the study at large: Both acute and convalescent COVID-19 samples were obtained from the United States, Italy and Spain. From T cells, B-cell-depleted T cells, or PBMCs came the material, which was cDNA or gDNA.

As processed by the authors: Researchers report that nucleated cell counts were estimated from reference gene primer amplification. Some clones are missing from TCRdb's copy, which holds only in-frame ones; the method was immunoSEQ multiplex PCR. That table supplies the V and J calls and clone size; D and trimming were determined from the DNA. The table records 110,000 or so clones, around 90% of them present only once. There are 15 residues in the CDR3. The trim removed 3 bases at V and 3 bases at J, leaving 7 bases unmatched. Per germline, CDR1 KGHSH and CDR2 LQKENI. The rearrangement uses TRBV18 and TRBJ1-2; TRBD1 matches 7 bases. The sample was peripheral blood. This receptor was taken from a human donor in a cohort sampled during active COVID-19. In DNA form, the CDR3 reads TGTGCCAGCTCACCTCCTTCGACAGGGTACTATGGCTACACCTTC. Protein: CASSPPSTGYYGYTF. Looking up the rest from reference TRBV18 and TRBJ1-2 gives the full variable domain: NAGVMQNPRHLVRRRGQEARLRCSPMKGHSHVYWYRQLPEEGLKFMVYLQKENIIDESGMPKERFSAEFPKEGPSILRIQQVVRGDSAAYFCASSPPSTGYYGYTFGSGTRLTVV.